This entry is about one T cell receptor beta chain. The target of this receptor is not known. Base qualities are not recorded, but no much larger clone differs from it by a single base. To prepare the library, 5' RACE was applied. Sequencing instrument: Illumina HiSeq 2500. The second PCR ran for about 6 to 12 cycles and used a J-beta primer mix along with a sample-barcoded 5' primer. A template-switch 5' adaptor carrying 12 random nucleotides introduced a unique molecular identifier onto each TCR beta cDNA molecule. Each sample yielded at least 2.5 million CDR3-containing paired-end reads. All of the RNA was converted into first-strand cDNA using the Mint cDNA synthesis kit, with a TRBC-specific oligonucleotide serving as the primer. After uracil-DNA glycosylase treatment, a first 18-cycle PCR used universal primers M1SS and BC2_uni_R on all cDNA. Per the original workflow: Normalization of each sample was performed by random selection of 1 million high-quality reads, each carrying a distinct molecular identifier. Reads sharing molecular identifiers were discarded rather than binned into consensus sequences. MiTCR, set to a Q25 quality threshold and the strictest error-elimination algorithm, was used for CDR3 identification, clonotype clustering and error correction. A nonparametric unseen species model using Euler transformation provided a lower-bound estimate of total TCR beta diversity. The raw public reads went through TCRdb reprocessing: fastp at Q25, MiXCR clone calling, in-frame beta chains kept. Identical CDR3 protein sequences are pooled into one entry, listed with their most common genes and DNA. TCRdb's processing, not the authors', yielded these V and J calls. Within this sample are 1,100,000 or so distinct CDR3 sequences, with around 43% of them counted one time only. Together, the top ten hold under 20% of the sample.

These data come from a study of blood T cells in healthy people across ages (dated by TCRdb to between 2014 and 2017). Regarding the study in general: Template switching captured roughly one uniquely barcoded TCR beta cDNA molecule per two T cells in model experiments. The study analyzed two additional independent replicas of 1 million unique cDNA reads from the same blood draw for two donors, one aged 18 to 29 and one aged 80 or older. Age-related changes in TCR beta repertoire diversity were measured in the study by deep sequencing normalized with unique cDNA molecular identifiers. To avoid experimental bias, donors of different ages were randomly spread across the sequencing lanes. Donors were grouped into four age groups: young (average 16 years), middle-aged (roughly 37), aged (62) and long-lived (roughly 80). What the work shows at the level of the full study, not this receptor alone: Because the CMV infection status of the donors was unknown, age-related changes in expanded clonotypes may potentially have been confounded. Estimates of total diversity from one million sequenced T cells were regarded as lower bounds and underestimates. As age increased, observed TCR beta diversity per million T cells dropped in a roughly linear way, and a significant reduction was already evident by age 40. Because profiling used bulk unsorted PBMCs, naive and antigen-experienced compartments could not be compared conclusively. Compared with the aged group, the long-lived group had more naive CD4+ T cells, fewer expanded clones and increased TCR diversity, a pattern suggesting age selection. The percentage of naive T cells measured by flow cytometry correlated strongly with observed TCR beta diversity.

Counted from cysteine to phenylalanine, this CDR3 has 14 amino acids. Only CDR3 DNA remains: 42 bases, in frame from the first base. The germline V gene provides CDR1 SGHRS and CDR2 YFSETQ. Relative to germline, V is 6 bases shorter and J is 5 bases shorter, with 15 bases between their ends. The donors were some 36 Caucasian individuals from Russia, aged roughly 6 to 90 years, who were systemically healthy. Around 10 milliliters of peripheral blood were collected from each donor into EDTA-treated Vacutainer tubes. PBMCs were isolated by Ficoll-Paque density-gradient centrifugation, with at least 7 million obtained per sample. Total RNA was extracted from PBMCs with Trizol reagent, with at least 5.5 micrograms obtained per sample. For every donor, an aliquot of PBMCs went through flow cytometry to measure the percentages of naive CD45RAhigh/CD27high T cells.

This TCR came from a woman in her fifties or sixties in good health. Here the chain combines TRBV5-1 and TRBJ2-1, with a weak D call of TRBD2 (5 bases match). Source material: blood. DNA sequence: TGCGCCAGCACCCTGGACTCGGCTAACAATGAGCAGTTCTTC. This yields the protein CASTLDSANNEQFF.